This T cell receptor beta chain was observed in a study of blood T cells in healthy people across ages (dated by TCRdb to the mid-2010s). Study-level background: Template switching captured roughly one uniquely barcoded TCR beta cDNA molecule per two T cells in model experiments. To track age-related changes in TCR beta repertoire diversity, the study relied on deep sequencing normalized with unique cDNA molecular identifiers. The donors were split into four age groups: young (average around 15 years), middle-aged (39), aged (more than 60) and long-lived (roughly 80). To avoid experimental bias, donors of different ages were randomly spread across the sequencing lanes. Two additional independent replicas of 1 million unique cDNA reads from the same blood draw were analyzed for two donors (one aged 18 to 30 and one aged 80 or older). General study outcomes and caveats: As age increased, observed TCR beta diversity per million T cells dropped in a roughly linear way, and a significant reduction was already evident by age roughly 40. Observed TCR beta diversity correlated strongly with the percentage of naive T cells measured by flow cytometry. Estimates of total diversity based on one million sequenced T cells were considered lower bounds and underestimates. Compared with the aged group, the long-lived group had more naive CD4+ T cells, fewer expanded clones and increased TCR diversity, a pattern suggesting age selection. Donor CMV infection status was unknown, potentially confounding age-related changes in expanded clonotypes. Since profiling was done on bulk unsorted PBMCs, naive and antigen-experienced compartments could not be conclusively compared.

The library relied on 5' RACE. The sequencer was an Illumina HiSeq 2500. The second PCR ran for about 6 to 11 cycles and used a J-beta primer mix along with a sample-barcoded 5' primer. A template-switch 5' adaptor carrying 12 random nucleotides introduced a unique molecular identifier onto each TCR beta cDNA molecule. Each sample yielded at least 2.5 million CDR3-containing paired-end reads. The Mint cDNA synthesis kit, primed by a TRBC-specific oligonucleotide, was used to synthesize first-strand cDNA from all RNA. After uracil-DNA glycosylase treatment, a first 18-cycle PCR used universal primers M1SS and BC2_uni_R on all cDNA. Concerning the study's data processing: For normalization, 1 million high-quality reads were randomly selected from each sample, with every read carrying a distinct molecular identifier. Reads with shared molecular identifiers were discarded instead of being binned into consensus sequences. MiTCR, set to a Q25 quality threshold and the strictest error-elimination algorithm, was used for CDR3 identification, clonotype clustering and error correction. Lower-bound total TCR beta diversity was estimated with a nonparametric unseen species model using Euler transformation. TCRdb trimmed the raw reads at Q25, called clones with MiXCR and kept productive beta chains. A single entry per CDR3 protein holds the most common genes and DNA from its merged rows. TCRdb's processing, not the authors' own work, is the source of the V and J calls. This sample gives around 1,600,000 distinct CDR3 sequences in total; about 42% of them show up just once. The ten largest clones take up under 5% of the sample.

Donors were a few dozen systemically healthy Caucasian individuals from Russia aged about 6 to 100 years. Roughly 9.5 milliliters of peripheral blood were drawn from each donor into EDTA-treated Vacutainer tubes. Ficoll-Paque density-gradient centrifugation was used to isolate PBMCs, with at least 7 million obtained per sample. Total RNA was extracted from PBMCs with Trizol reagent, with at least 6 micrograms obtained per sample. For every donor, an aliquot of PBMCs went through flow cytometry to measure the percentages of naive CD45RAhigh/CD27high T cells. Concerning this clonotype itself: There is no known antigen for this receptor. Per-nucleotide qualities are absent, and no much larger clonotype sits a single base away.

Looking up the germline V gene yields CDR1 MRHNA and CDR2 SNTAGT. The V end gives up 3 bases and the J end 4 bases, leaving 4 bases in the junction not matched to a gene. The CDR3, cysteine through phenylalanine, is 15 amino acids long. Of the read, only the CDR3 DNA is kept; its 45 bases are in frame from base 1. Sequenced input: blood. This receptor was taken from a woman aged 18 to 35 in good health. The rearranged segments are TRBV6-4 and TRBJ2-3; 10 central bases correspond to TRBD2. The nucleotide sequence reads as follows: TGTGCCAGCAGTGAGAGCGGGGGGGCTGCAGATACGCAGTATTTT. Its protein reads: CASSESGGAADTQYF.